Detailed here is one T cell receptor (beta chain). The data originate from a study of cytomegalovirus exposure and HLA in healthy donors. The PCR contained 60 Vbeta and 13 Jbeta primers. Sequenced by immunoSEQ multiplex PCR; TCRdb stores in-frame clones only, minus some. The sample lists about 92,000 clones, approximately 81% occurring once. Germline CDR1 reads MNHNS; CDR2 reads SASEGT. V shed 5 bases and J 10 bases; nucleotides not matched to a gene: 7. The CDR3 is 14 amino acids. Source material: PBMCs. The source is a girl aged 2-10 years in good health and CMV-seropositive. The chain combines TRBV6-1 with TRBJ2-1, with 11 bases fitting TRBD1. The CDR3 here is CASSSDRGLLEQFF. The CDR3 DNA reads as TGTGCCAGCAGTTCGGACAGGGGGCTACTGGAGCAGTTCTTC.